The 10 T cell receptor beta chains below were found in one sample sequenced in a study of shared clonotypes between healthy human individuals. Measured with immunoSEQ multiplex PCR; TCRdb has only the in-frame clones, and not every one. This sample has 2 million to 2.5 million clones, with about 94% found just once. Sequences were obtained from naive CD4+ T cells sorted from blood. As for subset: CD45RA+ positively selected. These receptors came from a man younger than 35 in good health.

The genes are TRBV7-9 and TRBJ2-7; unclear D gene. Trimming took off 5 bases at V and 7 bases at J, with 12 bases between the two ends. Germline CDR1 reads SEHNR; CDR2 reads FQNEAQ (reference sequence). The CDR3 runs to 12 residues. The CDR3 DNA sequence: TGTGCCAGCAGCGGAAACATAGGGGAGCAGTACTTC. It yields the protein CASSGNIGEQYF.

This sequence joins TRBV7-2 and TRBJ2-7; 12 bases line up with TRBD2. Germline V gene sequence: CDR1 SGHTA, CDR2 FQGNSA. This CDR3 comprises 15 residues. The V gene end was trimmed by 6 bases and the J gene end by 5 bases; junction bases not matched to a gene: 8. The CDR3, as DNA: TGTGCCAGCAGTTCGGGACTAGCGGGTAAAGACGAGCAGTACTTC. It yields the protein CASSSGLAGKDEQYF.

This rearrangement joins TRBV6-5 to TRBJ1-1, with TRBD1 as a possible D gene (6 bases). Germline CDR1 and CDR2: MNHEY and SVGAGI. V lost 5 bases and J 4 bases, leaving 14 bases between the germline ends. There are 14 residues in the CDR3. The CDR3: CASSPGQRSTEAFF. For the CDR3, the DNA is TGTGCCAGCAGTCCGGGACAAAGAAGCACTGAAGCTTTCTTT.

The rearrangement joins TRBV11-2 to TRBJ2-7, with 8 bases identical to TRBD1. Losses at the gene ends were 5 bases for V and 2 bases for J; bases not matched to a gene: 8. Germline CDR1 and CDR2: SGHAT and FQNNGV. The CDR3 length is 15 residues. The CDR3 coding sequence is TGTGCCAGCAGCGTAACAGGGGGATCTACCTACGAGCAGTACTTC. Protein: CASSVTGGSTYEQYF.

V usage is TRBV4-3 and J usage is TRBJ1-5; 7 bases agree with TRBD1. The ends lost 3 bases at V and 0 bases at J; junction bases unmatched: 5. This CDR3 is built from 16 residues. CDR1 LGHNA and CDR2 YSLEER come from the germline V gene. CDR3 DNA sequence: TGCGCCAGCAGCCAGGAACAGGGGTATAGCAATCAGCCCCAGCATTTT. Residues: CASSQEQGYSNQPQHF.

This chain uses TRBV15 with TRBJ2-5, with 7 bases lining up with TRBD2. The CDR3 runs to 16 residues. Germline CDR1 is LNHNV and CDR2 is YYDKDF (reference sequence). V was pared by 2 bases and J by 2 bases, with 8 bases of the junction left unmatched. CDR3 sequence (DNA): TGTGCCACCAGCAGAACCTCACTAGCGTTTCAAGAGACCCAGTACTTC. Amino acid sequence: CATSRTSLAFQETQYF.

The rearrangement links TRBV7-8 to TRBJ1-1, with no clear D. Trimming took off 0 bases at V and 7 bases at J, with 9 bases between the two ends. Germline V gene sequence: CDR1 SGHVS, CDR2 FQNEAQ. The CDR3 totals 13 residues. The CDR3 nucleotides are TGTGCCAGCAGCTTAGCTCTAGGACGTGAAGCTTTCTTT. It codes for CASSLALGREAFF. The full variable domain, with the rest looked up from reference TRBV7-8 and TRBJ1-1, is GAGVSQSPRYKVAKRGQDVALRCDPISGHVSLFWYQQALGQGPEFLTYFQNEAQLDKSGLPSDRFFAERPEGSVSTLKIQRTQQEDSAVYLCASSLALGREAFFGQGTRLTVV.

The CDR3 is CASSPYREANYGYTF. In DNA, the CDR3 is TGTGCCAGCAGTCCTTACAGGGAAGCTAACTATGGCTACACCTTC. The rearrangement joins TRBV6-5 to TRBJ1-2, with TRBD1 as a possible D gene (6 bases). Germline V lookup: CDR1 MNHEY, CDR2 SVGAGI. CDR3 length: 15 residues. The V end was cut by 5 bases, the J end by 0 bases, with 13 bases between.

V is TRBV19 and J is TRBJ1-2; D possibly corresponds to TRBD1 (5 bases). The germline V gene encodes CDR1 LNHDA and CDR2 SQIVND (reference sequence). Deletions cut 7 bases from V and 4 bases from J, with 19 bases between. The CDR3 length is 15 residues. The CDR3 loop is CASNNLPGRGYGYTF. CDR3 DNA: TGTGCCAGTAACAACCTCCCAGGGCGCGGCTATGGCTACACCTTC.

This chain connects TRBV27 to TRBJ1-2; D remains ambiguous. The CDR3 sequence is 15 residues long. Trimming removed 3 bases from V and 1 base from J, with 12 bases in between. The germline gives CDR1 MNHEY, CDR2 SMNVEV (reference sequence). Here the CDR3 reads CASSFDHILNYGYTF. CDR3 DNA: TGTGCCAGCAGTTTCGACCACATACTTAACTATGGCTACACCTTC.